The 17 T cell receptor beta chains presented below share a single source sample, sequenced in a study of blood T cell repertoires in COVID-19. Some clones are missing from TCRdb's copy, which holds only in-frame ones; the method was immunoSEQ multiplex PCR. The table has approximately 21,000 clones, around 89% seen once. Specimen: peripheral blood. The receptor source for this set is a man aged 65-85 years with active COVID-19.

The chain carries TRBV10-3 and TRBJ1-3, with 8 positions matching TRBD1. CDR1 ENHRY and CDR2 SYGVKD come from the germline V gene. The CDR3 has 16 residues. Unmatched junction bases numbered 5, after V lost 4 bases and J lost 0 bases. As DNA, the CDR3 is TGTGCCATCAGTGGTACACAGGGGGGCTCTGGAAACACCATATATTTT. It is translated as CAISGTQGGSGNTIYF.

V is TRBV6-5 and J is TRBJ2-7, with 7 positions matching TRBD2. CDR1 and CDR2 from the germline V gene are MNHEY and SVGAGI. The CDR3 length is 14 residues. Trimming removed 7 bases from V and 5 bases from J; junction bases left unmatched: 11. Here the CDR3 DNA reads TGTGCCAGCAAAGCTAGCGGAGACCCGCACGAGCAGTACTTC. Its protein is CASKASGDPHEQYF.

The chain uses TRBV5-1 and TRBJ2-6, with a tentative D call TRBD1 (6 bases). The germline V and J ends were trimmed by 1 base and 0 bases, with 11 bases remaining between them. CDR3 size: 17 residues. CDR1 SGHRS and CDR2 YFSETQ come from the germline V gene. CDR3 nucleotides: TGCGCCAGCAGCTTGTGGACAGAGACCTCTGGGGCCAACGTCCTGACTTTC. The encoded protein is CASSLWTETSGANVLTF. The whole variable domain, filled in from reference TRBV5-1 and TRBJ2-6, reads KAGVTQTPRYLIKTRGQQVTLSCSPISGHRSVSWYQQTPGQGLQFLFEYFSETQRNKGNFPGRFSGRQFSNSRSEMNVSTLELGDSALYLCASSLWTETSGANVLTFGAGSRLTVL.

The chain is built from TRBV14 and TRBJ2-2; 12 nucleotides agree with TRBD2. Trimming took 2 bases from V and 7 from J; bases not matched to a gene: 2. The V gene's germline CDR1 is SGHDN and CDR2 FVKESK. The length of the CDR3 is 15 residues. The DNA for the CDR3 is TGTGCCAGCAGCCAAACTAGCGGGAGGATCGGGGAGCTGTTTTTT. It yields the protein CASSQTSGRIGELFF.

In nucleotides, the CDR3 is TGTGCCAGCAGCGTTTATGCAGGGTTCGGGGAGACCCAGTACTTC. Residues: CASSVYAGFGETQYF. The chain joins TRBV9 to TRBJ2-5, with D possibly matching TRBD1 (5 bases). In germline, CDR1 is SGDLS, CDR2 YYNGEE. The CDR3 is 15 residues long. The V end was cut by 2 bases, the J end by 5 bases, with 16 bases between.

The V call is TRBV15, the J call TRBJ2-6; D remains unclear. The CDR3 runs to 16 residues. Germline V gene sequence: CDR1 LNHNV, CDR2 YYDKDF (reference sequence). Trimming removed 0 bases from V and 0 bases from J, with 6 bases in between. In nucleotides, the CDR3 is TGTGCCACCAGCAGAGACGTCAGCTCTGGGGCCAACGTCCTGACTTTC. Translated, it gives CATSRDVSSGANVLTF.

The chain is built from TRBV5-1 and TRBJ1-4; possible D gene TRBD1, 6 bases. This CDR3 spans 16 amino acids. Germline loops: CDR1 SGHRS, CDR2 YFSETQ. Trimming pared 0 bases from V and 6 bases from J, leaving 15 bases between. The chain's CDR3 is CASSLATQGPDEKLFF. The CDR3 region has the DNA TGCGCCAGCAGCTTGGCAACCCAGGGGCCGGATGAAAAACTGTTTTTT.

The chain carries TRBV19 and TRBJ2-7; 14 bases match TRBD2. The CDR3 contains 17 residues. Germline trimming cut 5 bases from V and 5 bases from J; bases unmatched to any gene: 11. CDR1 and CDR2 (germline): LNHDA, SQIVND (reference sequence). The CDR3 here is CASSVSGLAGDVNEQYF. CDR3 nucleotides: TGTGCCAGTAGTGTATCGGGACTAGCGGGAGATGTCAACGAGCAGTACTTC.

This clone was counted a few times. The CDR3 DNA follows: TGTGCCAGCAGCTCTGCTTCTAGCGTCTCCTACGAGCAGTACTTC. This gives the protein CASSSASSVSYEQYF. The chain joins TRBV5-4 to TRBJ2-7, with D possibly matching TRBD2 (6 bases). CDR3 length equals 15 residues. V dropped 3 bases and J dropped 0 bases, with 13 bases sitting between them. Germline assignment: CDR1 SGHNT and CDR2 YYREEE (reference sequence).

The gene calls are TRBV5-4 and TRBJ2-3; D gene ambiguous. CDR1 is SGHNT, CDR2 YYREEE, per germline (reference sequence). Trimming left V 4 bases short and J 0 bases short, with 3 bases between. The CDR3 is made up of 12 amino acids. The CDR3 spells CASSQSTDTQYF. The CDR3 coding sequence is TGTGCCAGCAGCCAGAGCACAGATACGCAGTATTTT.

DNA of the CDR3: TGTGCCAGCAGCCCCGGACAGTTTTATTCACCCCTCCACTTT. Translated, it gives CASSPGQFYSPLHF. The J gene is TRBJ1-6, the V gene TRBV7-9, with D possibly being TRBD1 (6 bases). CDR1 and CDR2 (germline): SEHNR, FQNEAQ (reference sequence). The CDR3 sequence is 14 residues long. The ends were cut back, 5 bases at V and 8 bases at J, with 13 bases in the middle.

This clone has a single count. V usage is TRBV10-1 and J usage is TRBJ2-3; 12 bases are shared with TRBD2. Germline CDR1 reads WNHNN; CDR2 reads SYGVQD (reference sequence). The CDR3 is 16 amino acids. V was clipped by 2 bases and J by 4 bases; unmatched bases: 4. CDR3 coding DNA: TGCGCCAGCAGTGAGAGACTAGCGGGAGTCGCAGATACGCAGTATTTT. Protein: CASSERLAGVADTQYF.

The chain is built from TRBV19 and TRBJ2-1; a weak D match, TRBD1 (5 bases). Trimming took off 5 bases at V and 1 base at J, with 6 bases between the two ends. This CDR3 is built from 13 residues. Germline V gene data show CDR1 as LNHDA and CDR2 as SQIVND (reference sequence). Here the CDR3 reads CASSQGSYNEQFF. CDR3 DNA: TGTGCCAGTAGTCAGGGATCCTACAATGAGCAGTTCTTC.

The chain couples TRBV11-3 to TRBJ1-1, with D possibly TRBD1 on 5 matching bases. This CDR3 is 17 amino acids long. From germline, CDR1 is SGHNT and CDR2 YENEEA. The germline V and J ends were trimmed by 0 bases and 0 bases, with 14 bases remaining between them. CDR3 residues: CASSLEYRGTLNTEAFF. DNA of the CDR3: TGTGCCAGCAGCTTAGAGTATAGGGGTACCCTGAACACTGAAGCTTTCTTT.

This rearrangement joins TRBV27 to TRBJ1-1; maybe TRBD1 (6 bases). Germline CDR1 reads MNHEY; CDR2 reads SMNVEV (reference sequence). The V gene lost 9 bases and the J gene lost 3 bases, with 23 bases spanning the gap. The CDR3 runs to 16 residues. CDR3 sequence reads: CARRETGNFLDTEAFF. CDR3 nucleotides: TGTGCCAGAAGGGAAACAGGGAACTTTTTGGACACTGAAGCTTTCTTT.

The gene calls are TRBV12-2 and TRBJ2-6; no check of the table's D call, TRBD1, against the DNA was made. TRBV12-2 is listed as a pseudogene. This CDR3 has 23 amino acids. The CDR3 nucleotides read TGTGCAAGTCGCTTAGTTCCGACGGGACAGGGATCGAAATATCCCTCTGGGGCCAACGTCCTGACTTTC. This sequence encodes CASRLVPTGQGSKYPSGANVLTF.

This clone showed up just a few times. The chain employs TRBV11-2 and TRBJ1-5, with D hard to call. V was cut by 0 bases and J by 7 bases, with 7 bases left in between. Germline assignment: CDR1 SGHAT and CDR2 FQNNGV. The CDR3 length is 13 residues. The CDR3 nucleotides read TGTGCCAGCAGCTTAGACAATCTACAGCCCCAGCATTTT. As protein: CASSLDNLQPQHF.